This TCR beta chain was retrieved from a study of shared clonotypes between healthy human individuals. Study-level background: Donors, aged 18 to 49, were two women and a few men.

The replicate PCRs on unsorted PBMC were given about 0.3 ug DNA, which is 25,000 to 30,000 T cell genomes. TCRdb's table, derived via immunoSEQ multiplex PCR, lists solely in-frame clones and lacks some. The top ten hold more than 10% of the sample, which has about 560,000 clones, roughly four fifths seen once. The CDR3 has 14 amino acids. Per the germline V gene, CDR1 is SGHKS and CDR2 is YYEKEE (reference sequence). Trimming took 2 bases from V and 0 from J, leaving 8 bases between them. V is TRBV5-5 and J is TRBJ2-5; the D is unclear. Specimen: PBMCs. The receptor's source is a woman aged 40 to 50 in good health. Some clones in this sample may be carry-over from other donors' samples. The CDR3 sequence: CASSFVINQETQYF. The CDR3 DNA sequence: TGTGCCAGCAGCTTCGTTATCAACCAAGAGACCCAGTACTTC.